This T cell receptor beta chain was captured by sequencing in a study of T-cell memory formation after mild COVID-19 listed by TCRdb under 2021. Background on the whole study: Most TCR sequence clusters were specific to one of the two donors. Two young, previously healthy adult volunteers made up the cohort, one male and one female. In two donors, T-cell clones that expanded and contracted after mild COVID-19 were tracked by sequencing TCRalpha and TCRbeta repertoires over time. The research as a whole found: Some responding clones were detected in pre-infection memory, suggesting pre-existing cross-reactive memory T cells joined the SARS-CoV-2 response. Whether the second-wave clones peaking on day 37 were SARS-CoV-2 specific was not confirmed. The study covered only two mild cases, and larger cohorts including severe cases with pre-infection samples were considered necessary. Contracting CD4+ clones turned up mainly in the CM and EM memory subsets, whereas EMRA was where CD8+ clones were enriched. Clones that contracted from day 15 to 85 showed balanced CD4/CD8 phenotypes, whereas a second wave of clones that expanded from day 15 to 37 leaned towards CD4+.

PBMCs were isolated by Ficoll-Paque density gradient centrifugation. For CDR1 and CDR2, the germline V gene (reference sequence) lists DFQATT and SNEGSKA. Germline trimming: 5 bases from V, 5 bases from J; junction bases outside gene matches: 14. The CDR3, cysteine through phenylalanine, is 17 amino acids long. Of the read, only the CDR3 DNA is kept; its 51 bases are in frame from base 1. Of note for this clonotype: The antigen this receptor binds is unknown. Base qualities are missing; no much larger clone stands one base away.

The data were produced on an Illumina NovaSeq 6000. TCRalpha and TCRbeta cDNA libraries were built by 5'RACE with constant-segment primers, adding sample barcodes and unique molecular identifiers. Trizol reagent was used to extract RNA from every sample. Amplification of the libraries took two PCR steps, and the second step added a second sample barcode plus Illumina TruSeq adapters. Sequencing of the libraries was done on an Illumina NovaSeq, producing 2 x 150 bp paired-end reads. As for how the authors treated the data: Demultiplexing of reads and collapsing into UMI-guided consensus sequences were performed with migec v1.2.7. Using mixcr v2.1.11, UMI consensuses were aligned to TRA and TRB V and J templates and then assembled into clonotypes. A clonotype was counted as expanded or contracted only when both edgeR and NoisET called the clonotype significant, with the noise models trained on biological replicates. For edgeR calls, a false discovery rate-adjusted p below 0.01 and a log2 fold-change threshold of 1 were applied. As an exploratory analysis of dynamics, PCA with hierarchical clustering was applied to max-normalized trajectories of the 1000 most abundant clonotypes. The CD4 or CD8 phenotype of responding clones was assigned using the separately sequenced CD4+ and CD8+ repertoires. The public reads were reprocessed in TCRdb via fastp at Q25 and MiXCR, keeping in-frame beta chains. Entries that share a CDR3 protein sequence are merged under the most common genes and DNA. TCRdb's processing, not the authors', yielded these V and J calls. Counted in this sample were about 49,000 distinct CDR3 sequences; about 7.3% of them appeared once. 1.4% of the sample is held by the ten biggest clonotypes.

This sequence originates from a man aged 18 to 29 who had mild COVID-19 (a few samples of this study predate the infection). The sample titles of this study are shuffled in the database, so cell type and time point are left out; the donor was told from shared clones. The sequenced sample consisted of PBMCs or a T cell subset sorted from them (not recorded which). This chain is built from TRBV20-1 and TRBJ2-3, with 12 bases in between that match TRBD1. The CDR3 loop reads CSAAGLGTGGRRDTQYF. The DNA is TGCAGTGCTGCAGGTCTCGGGACAGGGGGCCGGAGAGATACGCAGTATTTT.